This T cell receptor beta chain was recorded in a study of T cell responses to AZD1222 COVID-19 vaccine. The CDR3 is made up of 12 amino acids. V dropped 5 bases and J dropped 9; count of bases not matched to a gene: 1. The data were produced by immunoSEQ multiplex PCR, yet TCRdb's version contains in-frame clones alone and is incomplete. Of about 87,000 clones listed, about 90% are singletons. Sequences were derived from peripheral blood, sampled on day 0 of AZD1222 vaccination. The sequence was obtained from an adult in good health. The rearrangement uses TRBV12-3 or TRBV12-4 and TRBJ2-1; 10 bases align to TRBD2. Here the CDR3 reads CASSGLAAEQFF. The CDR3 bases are TGTGCCAGCAGTGGACTAGCGGCTGAGCAGTTCTTC.